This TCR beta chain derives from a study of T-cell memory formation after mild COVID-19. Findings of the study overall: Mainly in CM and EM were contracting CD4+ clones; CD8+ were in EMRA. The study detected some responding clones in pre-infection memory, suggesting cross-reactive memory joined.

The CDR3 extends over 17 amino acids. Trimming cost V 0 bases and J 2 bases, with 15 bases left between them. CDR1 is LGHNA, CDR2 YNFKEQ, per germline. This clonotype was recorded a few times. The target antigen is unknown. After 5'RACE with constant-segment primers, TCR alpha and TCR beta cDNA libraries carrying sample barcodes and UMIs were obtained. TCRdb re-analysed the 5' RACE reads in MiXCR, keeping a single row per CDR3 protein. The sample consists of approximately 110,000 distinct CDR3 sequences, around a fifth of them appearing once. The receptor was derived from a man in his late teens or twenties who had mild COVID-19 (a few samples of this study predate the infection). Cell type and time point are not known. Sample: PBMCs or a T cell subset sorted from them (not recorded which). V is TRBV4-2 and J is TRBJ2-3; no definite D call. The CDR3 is CASSQDRLTPNTDTQYF. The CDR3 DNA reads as TGTGCCAGCAGCCAAGATCGGCTAACCCCCAACACAGATACGCAGTATTTT.